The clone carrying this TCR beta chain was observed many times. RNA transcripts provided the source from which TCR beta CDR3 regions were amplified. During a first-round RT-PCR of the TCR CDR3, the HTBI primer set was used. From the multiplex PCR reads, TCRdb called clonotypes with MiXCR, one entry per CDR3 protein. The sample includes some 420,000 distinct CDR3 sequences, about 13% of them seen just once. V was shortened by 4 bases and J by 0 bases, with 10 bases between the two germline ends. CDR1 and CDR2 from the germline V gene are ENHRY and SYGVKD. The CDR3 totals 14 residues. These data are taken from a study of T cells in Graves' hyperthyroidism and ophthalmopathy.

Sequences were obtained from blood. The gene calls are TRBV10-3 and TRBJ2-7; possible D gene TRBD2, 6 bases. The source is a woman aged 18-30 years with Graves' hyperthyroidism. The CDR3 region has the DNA TGTGCCATCAGTGTTGGAGGGGTCTCCTACGAGCAGTACTTC. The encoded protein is CAISVGGVSYEQYF.